This TCR beta chain was retrieved from a study of radiation and T cells in renal cell carcinoma. V shed 6 bases and J shed 0 bases, with 7 bases lying between them. The CDR3 spans 14 residues. In germline, CDR1 is SGHDT, CDR2 YYEEEE. Sample time point: baseline pretreatment blood. Treatment meaning: 15 Gy SBRT to primary tumor, nephrectomy 4 weeks later. On this clone itself: Its cognate antigen is unknown.

Sequenced by immunoSEQ multiplex PCR; TCRdb stores in-frame clones only, minus some. Here the sample spans tens of thousands of clones, roughly four fifths being singletons. Findings and limits, study-wide: Top tumor clonotypes rose in blood 2 weeks post-radiation, then contracted.

Sample: blood, taken from a patient whose treatment included radiotherapy and nephrectomy. The sequence derives from a man between 60 and 70 years old with renal cell carcinoma. The chain is built from TRBV5-6 and TRBJ2-6; D is ambiguous. This CDR3 reads CASKSYSGANVLTF. CDR3 sequence (DNA): TGTGCCAGCAAAAGCTACTCTGGGGCCAACGTCCTGACTTTC. Supplemented by reference TRBV5-6 and TRBJ2-6, the full variable domain reads DAGVTQSPTHLIKTRGQQVTLRCSPKSGHDTVSWYQQALGQGPQFIFQYYEEEERQRGNFPDRFSGHQFPNYSSELNVNALLLGDSALYLCASKSYSGANVLTFGAGSRLTVL.